This TCR beta chain was retrieved from a study of shared clonotypes between healthy human individuals. Overall study findings and caveats: Relative to clonotypes present in all four donors, those not shared had lower generation probabilities.

Libraries were prepared by immunoSEQ multiplex PCR; TCRdb keeps only in-frame clonotypes and omits some of them. The table includes about 1.5 million clones, roughly 97% detected once. Comment on this clone: Its antigen is as yet unknown.

Germline V CDR1 and CDR2: LNHDA, SQIVND (reference sequence). With 7 bases clipped from V and 5 bases from J, the junction kept 8 bases outside the gene matches. The CDR3 loop spans 14 amino acids. The genes are TRBV19 and TRBJ1-5; 7 nucleotides align to TRBD1. The TCR was taken from a man aged 25 to 45 in good health. The sequenced sample was naive CD4+ T cells sorted from blood. Described subset: CD45RA+ positively selected. In DNA, the CDR3 is TGTGCCAGTAACCGACAGGGAGGCGATCAGCCCCAGCATTTT. Its translation: CASNRQGGDQPQHF.